This T cell receptor beta chain comes out of a study of blood T cell repertoires in COVID-19. Generated by immunoSEQ multiplex PCR, the TCRdb table keeps only in-frame clones and is missing some. This sample yields about 170,000 clones, of which approximately 90% are seen a single time; about 4.8% belongs to the top ten. Germline CDR1 LGHNA, CDR2 YSLEER. The CDR3 is made up of 14 amino acids. V was trimmed by 4 bases and J by 7 bases, leaving 16 bases between them. Sequencing used peripheral blood. The chain recombines TRBV4-3 with TRBJ1-2; TRBD1 is a possible D gene (5 bases). This sequence originates from a man in his thirties or forties with COVID-19, enrolled during active disease. CDR3 protein: CASSPPRTMGGYTF. The CDR3 bases are TGCGCCAGCAGCCCACCGCGGACAATGGGTGGCTACACCTTC.